The 6 T cell receptor beta chains given below trace back to one sample, sequenced in a study of response to subunit inactivated influenza vaccine. One entry per CDR3 protein, called by TCRdb with MiXCR from the RT-PCR reads. The table includes about 780,000 distinct CDR3 sequences, roughly 20% detected once. The source material was PBMCs from blood, sampled around 5 days after vaccination. The receptor source for this set is a man over 45 who received an inactivated influenza vaccine.

CDR3 sequence reads: CASSQAPRARQFF. The CDR3 DNA reads TGCGCCAGCAGCCAAGCCCCCCGGGCCCGGCAGTTCTTC. The chain combines TRBV4-1 with TRBJ2-1; D is unclear. The CDR3 loop spans 13 amino acids. The germline V gene encodes CDR1 MGHRA and CDR2 YSYEKL. Trimming cost V 1 base and J 12 bases, with 13 bases left between them.

The table lists this clonotype with a few counts. The V gene is TRBV10-2, the J gene TRBJ2-1; D might be TRBD2 (6 bases). Germline V lookup: CDR1 WSHSY, CDR2 SAAADI. Trimming took off 6 bases at V and 0 bases at J, with 12 bases between the two ends. The CDR3 has 15 amino acids. The CDR3 bases are TGCGCCAGCAGGGCGGGGTCAAGCTCCTACAATGAGCAGTTCTTC. Protein product: CASRAGSSSYNEQFF.

J is TRBJ2-3 and V is TRBV6-1, with 9 bases lining up with TRBD2. CDR3 length equals 16 residues. With 6 bases clipped from V and 2 bases from J, the junction kept 9 bases outside the gene matches. Germline CDR1 reads MNHNS; CDR2 reads SASEGT. The CDR3 DNA reads as TGTGCCAGCAGCCTGACTAGCGGAAGCCACACAGATACGCAGTATTTT. Protein product: CASSLTSGSHTDTQYF.

This clonotype was seen a handful of times. The rearrangement joins TRBV29-1 to TRBJ1-2; D is ambiguous. This CDR3 has 9 residues. Trimming removed 5 bases at V and 8 bases at J, with 6 bases between. CDR1 is SQVTM and CDR2 is ANQGSEA in the germline V gene. The CDR3 sequence: CSVREGYTF. CDR3 sequence (DNA): TGCAGCGTTCGAGAGGGCTACACCTTC.

This clonotype was recorded many times. The rearrangement uses TRBV7-2 and TRBJ2-5, with 8 bases aligning to TRBD1. This CDR3 has 15 residues. Germline CDR1 is SGHTA and CDR2 is FQGNSA. After removal of 6 bases from V and 7 bases from J, the junction contained 13 bases not matched to a gene. The CDR3 here is CASSLLAGQGGTQYF. The CDR3 region has the DNA TGTGCCAGCAGTCTTTTAGCCGGACAGGGAGGGACCCAGTACTTC. Using reference TRBV7-2 and TRBJ2-5 for the parts outside the CDR3, the full variable domain is GAGVSQSPSNKVTEKGKDVELRCDPISGHTALYWYRQSLGQGLEFLIYFQGNSAPDKSGLPSDRFSAERTGGSVSTLTIQRTQQEDSAVYLCASSLLAGQGGTQYFGPGTRLLVL.

In its sample, this clonotype was seen a few times. This chain links TRBV18 with TRBJ2-5; D is unresolved. Trimming took off 2 bases at V and 4 bases at J, with 11 bases between the two ends. The CDR3 is 14 residues long. Germline loops: CDR1 KGHSH, CDR2 LQKENI. CDR3 sequence reads: CASSPSNGGETQYF. Here the CDR3 DNA reads TGTGCCAGCTCACCAAGTAACGGTGGAGAGACCCAGTACTTC. Together with reference TRBV18 and TRBJ2-5, the CDR3 gives the full variable domain: NAGVMQNPRHLVRRRGQEARLRCSPMKGHSHVYWYRQLPEEGLKFMVYLQKENIIDESGMPKERFSAEFPKEGPSILRIQQVVRGDSAAYFCASSPSNGGETQYFGPGTRLLVL.